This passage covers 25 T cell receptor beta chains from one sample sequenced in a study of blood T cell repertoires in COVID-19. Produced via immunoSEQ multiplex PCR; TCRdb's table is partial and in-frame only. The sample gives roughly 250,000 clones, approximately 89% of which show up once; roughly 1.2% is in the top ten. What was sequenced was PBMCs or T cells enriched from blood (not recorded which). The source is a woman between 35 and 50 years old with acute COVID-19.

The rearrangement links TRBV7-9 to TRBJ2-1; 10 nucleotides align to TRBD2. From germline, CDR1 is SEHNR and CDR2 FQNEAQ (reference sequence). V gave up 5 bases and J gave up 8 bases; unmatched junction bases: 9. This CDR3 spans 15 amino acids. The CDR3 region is CASSRGLAYMYEQFF. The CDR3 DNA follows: TGTGCCAGCAGCCGGGGACTAGCGTATATGTATGAGCAGTTCTTC.

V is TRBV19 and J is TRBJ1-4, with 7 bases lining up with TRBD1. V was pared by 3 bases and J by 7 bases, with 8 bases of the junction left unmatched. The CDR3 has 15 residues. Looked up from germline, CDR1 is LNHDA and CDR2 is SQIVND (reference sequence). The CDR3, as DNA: TGTGCCAGTAGTATTGACAGGGCCCGTGGTGAAAAACTGTTTTTT. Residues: CASSIDRARGEKLFF.

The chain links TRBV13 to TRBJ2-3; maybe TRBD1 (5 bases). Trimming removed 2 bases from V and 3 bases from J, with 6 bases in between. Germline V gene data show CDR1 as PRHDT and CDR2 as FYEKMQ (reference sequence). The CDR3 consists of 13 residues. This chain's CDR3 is CASSLRGTDTQYF. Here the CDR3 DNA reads TGTGCCAGCAGCTTAAGGGGAACAGATACGCAGTATTTT.

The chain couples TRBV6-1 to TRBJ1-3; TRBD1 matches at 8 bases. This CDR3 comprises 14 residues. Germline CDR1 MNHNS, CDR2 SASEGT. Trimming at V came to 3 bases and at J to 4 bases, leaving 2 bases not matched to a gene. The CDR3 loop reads CASSDRGLGNTIYF. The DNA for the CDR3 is TGTGCCAGCAGTGACAGGGGGCTCGGAAACACCATATATTTT.

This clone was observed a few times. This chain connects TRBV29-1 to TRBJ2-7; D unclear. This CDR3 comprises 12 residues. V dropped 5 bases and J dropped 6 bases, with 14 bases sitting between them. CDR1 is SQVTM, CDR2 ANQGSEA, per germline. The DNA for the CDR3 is TGCAGCGTTAGTGGCCCTTGGCCCGAGCAGTACTTC. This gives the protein CSVSGPWPEQYF.

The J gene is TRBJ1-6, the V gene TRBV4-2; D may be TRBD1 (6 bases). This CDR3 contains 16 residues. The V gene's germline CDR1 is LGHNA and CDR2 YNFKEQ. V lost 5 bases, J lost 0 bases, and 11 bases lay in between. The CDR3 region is CASSYTGSSYNSPLHF. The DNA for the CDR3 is TGTGCCAGCAGCTACACAGGGAGCTCCTATAATTCACCCCTCCACTTT.

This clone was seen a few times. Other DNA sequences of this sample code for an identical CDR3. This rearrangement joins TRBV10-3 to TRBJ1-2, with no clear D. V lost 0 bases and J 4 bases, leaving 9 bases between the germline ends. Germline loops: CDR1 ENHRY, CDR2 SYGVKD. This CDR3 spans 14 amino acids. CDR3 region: CAISESGGSYGYTF. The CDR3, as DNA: TGTGCCATCAGTGAGTCGGGCGGGAGCTATGGCTACACCTTC.

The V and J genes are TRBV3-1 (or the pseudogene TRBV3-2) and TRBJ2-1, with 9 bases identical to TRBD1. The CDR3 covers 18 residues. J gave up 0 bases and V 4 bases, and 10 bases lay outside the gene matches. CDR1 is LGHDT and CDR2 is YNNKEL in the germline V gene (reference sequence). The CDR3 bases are TGTGCCAGCAGCCCCAATACAGGGGGCGCCTACTCCTACAATGAGCAGTTCTTC. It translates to CASSPNTGGAYSYNEQFF.

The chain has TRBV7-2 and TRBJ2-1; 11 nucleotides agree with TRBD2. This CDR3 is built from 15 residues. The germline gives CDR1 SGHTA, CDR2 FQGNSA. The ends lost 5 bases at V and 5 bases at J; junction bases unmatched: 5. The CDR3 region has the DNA TGTGCCAGCAGCCCCGGGACTAGCGGCAACAATGAGCAGTTCTTC. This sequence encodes CASSPGTSGNNEQFF.

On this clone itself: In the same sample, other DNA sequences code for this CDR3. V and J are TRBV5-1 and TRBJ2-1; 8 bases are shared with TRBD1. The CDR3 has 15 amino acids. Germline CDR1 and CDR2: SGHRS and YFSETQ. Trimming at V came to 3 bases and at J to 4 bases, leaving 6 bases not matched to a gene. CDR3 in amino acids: CASSSTGGSYNEQFF. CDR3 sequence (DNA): TGCGCCAGCAGCTCTACAGGGGGGTCGTACAATGAGCAGTTCTTC.

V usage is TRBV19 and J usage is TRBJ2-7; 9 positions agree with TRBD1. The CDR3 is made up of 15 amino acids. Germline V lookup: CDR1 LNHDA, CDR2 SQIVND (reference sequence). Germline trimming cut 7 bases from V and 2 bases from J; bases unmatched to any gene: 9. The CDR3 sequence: CASTPTGGGTYEQYF. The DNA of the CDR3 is TGTGCCAGTACCCCGACAGGGGGGGGAACCTACGAGCAGTACTTC.

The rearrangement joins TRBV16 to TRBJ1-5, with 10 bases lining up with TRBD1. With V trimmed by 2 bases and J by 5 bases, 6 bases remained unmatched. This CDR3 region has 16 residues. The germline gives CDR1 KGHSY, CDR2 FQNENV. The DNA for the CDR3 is TGTGCCAGCAGCCAACGGCAGACAGGGGGCGATCAGCCCCAGCATTTT. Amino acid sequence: CASSQRQTGGDQPQHF.

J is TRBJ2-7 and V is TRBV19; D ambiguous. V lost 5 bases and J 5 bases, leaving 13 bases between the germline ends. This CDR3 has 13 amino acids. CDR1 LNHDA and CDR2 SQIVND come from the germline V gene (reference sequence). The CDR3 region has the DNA TGTGCCAGTAGTCCCCACAGTCCTAACGAGCAGTACTTC. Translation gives CASSPHSPNEQYF.

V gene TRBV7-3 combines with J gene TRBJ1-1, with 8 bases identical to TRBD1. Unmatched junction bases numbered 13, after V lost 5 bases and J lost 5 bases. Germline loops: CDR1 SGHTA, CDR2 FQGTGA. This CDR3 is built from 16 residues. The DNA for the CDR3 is TGTGCCAGCAGCCCGCAGGGGGCAGGAAGGGGGACTGAAGCTTTCTTT. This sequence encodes CASSPQGAGRGTEAFF.

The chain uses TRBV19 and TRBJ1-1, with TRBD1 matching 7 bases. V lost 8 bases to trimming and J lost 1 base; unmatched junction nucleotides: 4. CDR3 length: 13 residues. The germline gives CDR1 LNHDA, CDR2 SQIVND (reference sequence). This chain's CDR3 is CASRRTGNTEAFF. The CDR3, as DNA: TGTGCCAGTCGGCGGACAGGGAACACTGAAGCTTTCTTT. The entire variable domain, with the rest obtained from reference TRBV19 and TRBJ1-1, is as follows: DGGITQSPKYLFRKEGQNVTLSCEQNLNHDAMYWYRQDPGQGLRLIYYSQIVNDFQKGDIAEGYSVSREKKESFPLTVTSAQKNPTAFYLCASRRTGNTEAFFGQGTRLTVV.

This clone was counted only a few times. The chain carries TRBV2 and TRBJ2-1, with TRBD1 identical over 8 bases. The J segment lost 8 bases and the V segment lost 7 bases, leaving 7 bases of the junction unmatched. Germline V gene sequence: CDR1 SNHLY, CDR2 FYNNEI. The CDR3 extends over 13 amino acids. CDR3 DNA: TGTGCCAGCAAAGGACAGGACAGGGATGAGCAGTTCTTC. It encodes CASKGQDRDEQFF.

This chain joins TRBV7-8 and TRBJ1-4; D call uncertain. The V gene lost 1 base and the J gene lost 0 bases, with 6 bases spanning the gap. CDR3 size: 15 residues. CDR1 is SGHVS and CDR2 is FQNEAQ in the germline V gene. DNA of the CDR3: TGTGCCAGCAGCTTAGTGCGTGCAACTAATGAAAAACTGTTTTTT. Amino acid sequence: CASSLVRATNEKLFF.

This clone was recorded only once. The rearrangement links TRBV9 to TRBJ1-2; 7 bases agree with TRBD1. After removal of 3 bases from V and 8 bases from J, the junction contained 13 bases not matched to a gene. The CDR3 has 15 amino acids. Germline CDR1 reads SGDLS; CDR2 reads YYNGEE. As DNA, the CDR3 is TGTGCCAGCAGCGCCAATACAGGGGATGCTTGGGGCTACACCTTC. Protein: CASSANTGDAWGYTF. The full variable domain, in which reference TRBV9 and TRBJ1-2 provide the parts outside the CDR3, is DSGVTQTPKHLITATGQRVTLRCSPRSGDLSVYWYQQSLDQGLQFLIQYYNGEERAKGNILERFSAQQFPDLHSELNLSSLELGDSALYFCASSANTGDAWGYTFGSGTRLTVV.

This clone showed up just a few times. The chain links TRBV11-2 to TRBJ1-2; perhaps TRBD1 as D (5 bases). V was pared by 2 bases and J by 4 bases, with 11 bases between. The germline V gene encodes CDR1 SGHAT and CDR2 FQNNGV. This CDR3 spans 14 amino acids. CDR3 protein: CASSLSGAGYGYTF. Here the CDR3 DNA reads TGTGCCAGCAGCTTAAGTGGGGCCGGCTATGGCTACACCTTC.

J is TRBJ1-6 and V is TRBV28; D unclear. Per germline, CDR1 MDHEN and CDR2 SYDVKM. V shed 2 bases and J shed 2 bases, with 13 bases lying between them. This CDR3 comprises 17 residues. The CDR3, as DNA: TGTGCCAGCAGTTTAAACGCGGGGAGGACCTATAATTCACCCCTCCACTTT. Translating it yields CASSLNAGRTYNSPLHF.

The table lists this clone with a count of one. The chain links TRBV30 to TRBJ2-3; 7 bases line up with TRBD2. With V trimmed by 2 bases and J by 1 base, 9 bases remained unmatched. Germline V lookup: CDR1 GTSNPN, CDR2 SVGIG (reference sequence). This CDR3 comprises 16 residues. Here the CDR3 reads CAWSPSPSGGTDTQYF. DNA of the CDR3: TGTGCCTGGAGTCCATCCCCTAGCGGAGGCACAGATACGCAGTATTTT.

CDR3 in amino acids: CASSLDRGTGGTGELFF. Written as DNA, the CDR3 is TGTGCCAGCAGCTTAGATAGGGGGACAGGGGGCACCGGGGAGCTGTTTTTT. This chain links TRBV11-2 with TRBJ2-2, with TRBD1 matching 11 bases. Germline values: CDR1 SGHAT, CDR2 FQNNGV. V was pared by 0 bases and J by 4 bases, with 4 bases of the junction left unmatched. The CDR3 runs to 17 residues.

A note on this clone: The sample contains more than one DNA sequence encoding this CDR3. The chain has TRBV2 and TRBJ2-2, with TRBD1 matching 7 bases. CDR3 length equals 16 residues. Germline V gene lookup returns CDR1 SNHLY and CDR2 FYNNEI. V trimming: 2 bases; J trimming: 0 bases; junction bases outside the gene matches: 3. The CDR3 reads CASSELGTANTGELFF. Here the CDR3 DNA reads TGTGCCAGCAGTGAATTAGGGACAGCGAACACCGGGGAGCTGTTTTTT.

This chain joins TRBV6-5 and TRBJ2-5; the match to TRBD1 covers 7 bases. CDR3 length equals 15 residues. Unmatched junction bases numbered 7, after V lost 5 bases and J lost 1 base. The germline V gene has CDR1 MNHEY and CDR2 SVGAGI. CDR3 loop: CASSKPRQGQETQYF. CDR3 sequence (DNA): TGTGCCAGCAGTAAACCACGACAGGGCCAAGAGACCCAGTACTTC.

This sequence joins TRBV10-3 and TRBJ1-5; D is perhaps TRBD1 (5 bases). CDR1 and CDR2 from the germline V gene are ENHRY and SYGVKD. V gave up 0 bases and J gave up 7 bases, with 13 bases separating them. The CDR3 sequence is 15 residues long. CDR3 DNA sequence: TGTGCCATCAGTGAGTCCGCAGGGTCAGCGCAGCCCCAGCATTTT. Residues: CAISESAGSAQPQHF.